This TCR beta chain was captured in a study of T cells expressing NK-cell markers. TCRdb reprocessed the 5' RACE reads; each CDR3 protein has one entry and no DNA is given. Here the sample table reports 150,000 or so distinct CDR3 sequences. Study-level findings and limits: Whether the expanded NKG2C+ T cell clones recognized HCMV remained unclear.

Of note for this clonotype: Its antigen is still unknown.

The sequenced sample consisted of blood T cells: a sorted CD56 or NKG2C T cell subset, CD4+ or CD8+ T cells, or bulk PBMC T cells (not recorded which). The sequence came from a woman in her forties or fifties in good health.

CDR3 protein: CAWSGGNEQYF. V and J are TRBV30 and TRBJ2-7; TCRdb reports TRBD1, a call that lacks DNA to check it against. The germline gives CDR1 GTSNPN, CDR2 SVGIG (reference sequence). The CDR3 is 11 residues long.